The clone carrying this T cell receptor (beta chain) was detected a few times. Its matching antigen is unknown. CDR3 size: 16 residues. With 0 bases removed from V and 7 bases from J, the gap between germline ends came to 15 bases. CDR1 and CDR2 from the germline V gene are LGHNA and YSLEER. The entry originates in a study of T cells after yellow fever vaccination. Looking at the study overall: Any fraction with a low cell number was prepared using SMART-Seq v4 Ultra Low Input.

One entry per CDR3 protein, called by TCRdb with MiXCR from the 5' RACE reads. The repertoire includes nearly 350,000 distinct CDR3 sequences, roughly 8.4% of them detected once, and roughly a sixth sits in the top ten. Study results and caveats: The booster saw the reappearance of most primary-vaccination clones (about 95% CD4, about 88% CD8). Just a small share of clonotypes turned up in the CD4 compartment as well as the CD8 compartment.

This material consisted of PBMCs, taken about 41 days after the first yellow fever vaccination. The TCR was taken from a man aged 18 to 30 who received the YFV17D yellow fever vaccine. The V and J genes are TRBV4-3 and TRBJ1-4, with a tentative D call TRBD1 (6 bases). CDR3 in amino acids: CASSQDWGGRFEKLFF. For the CDR3, the DNA is TGCGCCAGCAGCCAAGATTGGGGGGGGCGCTTTGAAAAACTGTTTTTT.